Below, 11 T cell receptor beta chains from the same sample are listed, as sequenced in a study of Ad26.COV2.S vaccination and SARS-CoV-2 variants. Here immunoSEQ multiplex PCR was the method, and the copy in TCRdb shows in-frame clones only, minus some. The sample includes about 250,000 clones, around 88% of them seen just once. Treatment defined: roughly 18 received Ad26.COV2.S at low or high dose, single or two shots; roughly 5 received placebo; per-sample allocation not given. The investigators took samples on day 63 after the first vaccine or placebo injection. The input for sequencing was peripheral blood, taken in a trial of Ad26.COV2.S vaccine versus placebo. The receptors shown here come from a person between 18 and 65 years old who received the Ad26.COV2.S COVID-19 vaccine or a placebo.

CDR3 DNA sequence: TGTGCCAGCAGCCACGAGCGGGGACAACAAGAGACCCAGTACTTC. Translating it yields CASSHERGQQETQYF. V is TRBV25-1 and J is TRBJ2-5, with D perhaps matching TRBD2 (7 bases). The CDR3 length is 15 residues. CDR1 and CDR2 (germline): MGHDK, SYGVNS. With 6 bases removed from V and 2 bases from J, the gap between germline ends came to 16 bases.

This rearrangement joins TRBV4-3 to TRBJ2-2; 8 bases map to TRBD1. V was pared by 2 bases and J by 4 bases, with 9 bases of the junction left unmatched. This CDR3 spans 17 amino acids. Looked up from germline, CDR1 is LGHNA and CDR2 is YSLEER. The chain's CDR3 is CASSQPGTGGRTGELFF. The CDR3 bases are TGCGCCAGCAGCCAACCAGGGACAGGCGGACGCACCGGGGAGCTGTTTTTT.

The chain carries TRBV4-2 and TRBJ2-5; TRBD2 agrees at 15 bases. Trimming removed 0 bases from V and 5 bases from J; junction bases left unmatched: 10. The CDR3 runs 19 residues. Germline V lookup: CDR1 LGHNA, CDR2 YNFKEQ. This chain's CDR3 is CASSQDGLAGGPLGETQYF. The DNA of the CDR3 is TGTGCCAGCAGCCAAGATGGACTAGCGGGGGGGCCTTTGGGCGAGACCCAGTACTTC.

In DNA form, the CDR3 reads TGTGCCAGCAGCTTACCACGACATTGGATGAACACCGGGGAGCTGTTTTTT. Its translation is CASSLPRHWMNTGELFF. The rearrangement uses TRBV11-3 and TRBJ2-2; the D is unclear. The CDR3 length is 17 residues. Germline CDR1 is SGHNT and CDR2 is YENEEA. V gave up 2 bases and J gave up 1 base, with 14 bases separating them.

V gene TRBV25-1 combines with J gene TRBJ2-1; 12 nucleotides match TRBD1. Germline CDR1 is MGHDK and CDR2 is SYGVNS. The length of the CDR3 is 16 residues. Losses at the gene ends were 10 bases for V and 7 bases for J; bases not matched to a gene: 14. The CDR3 DNA follows: TGTGCCATCGAGGGGACAGGGGGCATCAAAGGTAATGAGCAGTTCTTC. Protein product: CAIEGTGGIKGNEQFF. The variable domain in full, with the rest retrieved from reference TRBV25-1 and TRBJ2-1, is EADIYQTPRYLVIGTGKKITLECSQTMGHDKMYWYQQDPGMELHLIHYSYGVNSTEKGDLSSESTVSRIRTEHFPLTLESARPSHTSQYLCAIEGTGGIKGNEQFFGPGTRLTVL.

This clone was detected a few times. This chain joins TRBV6-5 and TRBJ1-5; D is possibly TRBD1 (6 bases). V was cut by 6 bases and J by 9 bases, with 18 bases left in between. The germline V gene encodes CDR1 MNHEY and CDR2 SVGAGI. The CDR3 has 14 amino acids. This CDR3 is CASRLGQRYRPQHF. For the CDR3, the DNA is TGTGCCAGCAGGCTCGGACAGAGGTATCGGCCCCAGCATTTT.

The J gene is TRBJ2-3, the V gene TRBV9, with 8 bases identical to TRBD2. Unmatched junction bases numbered 3, after V lost 1 base and J lost 2 bases. This CDR3 contains 15 residues. The V gene's germline CDR1 is SGDLS and CDR2 YYNGEE. The CDR3 here is CASSVRAGVTDTQYF. As DNA, the CDR3 is TGTGCCAGCAGCGTAAGAGCGGGGGTCACAGATACGCAGTATTTT.

The chain carries TRBV5-1 and TRBJ2-7; no firm D call. CDR1 and CDR2 from the germline V gene are SGHRS and YFSETQ. The V and J ends lost 4 bases and 0 bases respectively, with 11 bases between them. CDR3 length: 14 amino acids. Here the CDR3 reads CASSGGPSSYEQYF. The DNA for the CDR3 is TGCGCCAGCAGCGGCGGTCCTAGCTCCTACGAGCAGTACTTC.

The chain has TRBV9 and TRBJ1-3; no reliable D call. The CDR3 covers 15 residues. Trimming removed 4 bases at V and 10 bases at J, with 21 bases between. The germline gives CDR1 SGDLS, CDR2 YYNGEE. Written as DNA, the CDR3 is TGTGCCAGCAGCTCGGACGGTTCCTACGAGAGTACCATATATTTT. This translates into CASSSDGSYESTIYF.

The rearrangement uses TRBV24-1 and TRBJ1-2; 9 bases agree with TRBD1. The germline V gene encodes CDR1 KGHDR and CDR2 SFDVKD. The ends lost 3 bases at V and 8 bases at J; junction bases unmatched: 6. The CDR3 sequence is 14 residues long. The CDR3 DNA sequence: TGTGCCACCAGTGATCCCGGACAGGGGAACGGCTACACCTTC. The encoded protein is CATSDPGQGNGYTF.

The chain combines TRBV10-3 with TRBJ2-6; D possibly corresponds to TRBD1 (6 bases). Trimming removed 5 bases from V and 4 bases from J, with 12 bases in between. Germline V gives CDR1 ENHRY, CDR2 SYGVKD. The CDR3 spans 15 residues. The CDR3 protein is CAISLGGTGANVLTF. CDR3 DNA sequence: TGTGCCATCAGTCTAGGGGGTACCGGGGCCAACGTCCTGACTTTC.